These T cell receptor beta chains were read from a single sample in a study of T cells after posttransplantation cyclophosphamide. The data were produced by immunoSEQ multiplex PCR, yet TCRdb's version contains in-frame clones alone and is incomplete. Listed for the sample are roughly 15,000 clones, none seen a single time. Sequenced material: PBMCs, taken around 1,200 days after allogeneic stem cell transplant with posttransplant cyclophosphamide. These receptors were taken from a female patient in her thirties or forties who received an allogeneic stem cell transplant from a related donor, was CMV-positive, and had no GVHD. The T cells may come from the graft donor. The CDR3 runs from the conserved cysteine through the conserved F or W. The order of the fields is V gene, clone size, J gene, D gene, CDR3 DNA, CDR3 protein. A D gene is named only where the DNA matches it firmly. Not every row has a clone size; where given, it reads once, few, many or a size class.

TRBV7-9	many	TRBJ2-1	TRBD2	TGTGCCAGCAGCCCCGGGACTAGCGGGGGGACCTCCTACAATGAGCAGTTCTTC	CASSPGTSGGTSYNEQFF
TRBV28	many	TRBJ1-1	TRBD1	TGTGCCAGCAGTTTAGGAGTAGGAGGGGGCAGGACTGAAGCTTTCTTT	CASSLGVGGGRTEAFF
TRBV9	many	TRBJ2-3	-	TGTGCCAGCAGCGTAGCCCCTTACGGGGATACGCAGTATTTT	CASSVAPYGDTQYF
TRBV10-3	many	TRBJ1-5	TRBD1	TGTGCCATCAGTGACCCTGGGACAGGCCGAAATCAGCCCCAGCATTTT	CAISDPGTGRNQPQHF
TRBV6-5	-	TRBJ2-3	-	TGTGCCAGTTTTCCCACCGGGACTAGCACAGATACGCAGTATTTT	CASFPTGTSTDTQYF
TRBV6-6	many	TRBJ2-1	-	TGTGCCAGCAGTACAACTAAACATGGGCAGTTCTTC	CASSTTKHGQFF
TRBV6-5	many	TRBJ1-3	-	TGTGCCAGCAGTAAGAGACAGACTGGAAACACCATATATTTT	CASSKRQTGNTIYF
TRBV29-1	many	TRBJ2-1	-	TGCAGCGTTGGGCGGGGGCTCTACAATGAGCAGTTCTTC	CSVGRGLYNEQFF
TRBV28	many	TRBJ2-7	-	TGTGCCAGCAAGGCTGGGCAGACCCGTCTTTCCTCCTACGAGCAGTACTTC	CASKAGQTRLSSYEQYF
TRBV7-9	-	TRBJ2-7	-	TGTGCCAGCAGCTTACTTCAGGGCTACGAGCAGTACTTC	CASSLLQGYEQYF
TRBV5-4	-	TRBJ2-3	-	TGTGCCAGCAGCACCGACTTGGCAGATACGCAGTATTTT	CASSTDLADTQYF
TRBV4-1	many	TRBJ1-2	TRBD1	TGCGCCAGCAGCCAAGACTGGGACAGTTACTATGGCTACACCTTC	CASSQDWDSYYGYTF
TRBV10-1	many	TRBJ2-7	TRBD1	TGCGCCAGCAGTTGCGGGACAGGGCCCTACGAGCAGTACTTC	CASSCGTGPYEQYF
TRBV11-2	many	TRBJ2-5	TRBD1	TGTGCCAGCAGCTTAGATCAGACAGGGGGACGAGAGACCCAGTACTTC	CASSLDQTGGRETQYF
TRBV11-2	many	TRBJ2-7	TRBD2	TGTGCCAGCAGCTTAGATCACGTAGCGGGGGGGCACTACGAGCAGTACTTC	CASSLDHVAGGHYEQYF
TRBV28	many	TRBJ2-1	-	TGTGCCAGCAGTTTCCATGCAGACGGACTCTCATACAATGAGCAGTTCTTC	CASSFHADGLSYNEQFF
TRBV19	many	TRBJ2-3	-	TGTGCCAGTAGTATAGAGGCGGTGGGGGGGGCCGAGGATACGCAGTATTTT	CASSIEAVGGAEDTQYF
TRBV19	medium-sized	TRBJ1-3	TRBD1	TGTGCCAGTACTAACCTGGGGACAGGGGTCTATGGAAACACCATATATTTT	CASTNLGTGVYGNTIYF
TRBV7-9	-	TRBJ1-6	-	TGTGCCAGCAGCGGCGGGGAGTTAAATTCACCCCTCCACTTT	CASSGGELNSPLHF
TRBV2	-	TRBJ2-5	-	TGTGCCAGCAGTACAATCCGGGGTGAGACCCAGTACTTC	CASSTIRGETQYF
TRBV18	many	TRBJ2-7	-	TGTGCCAGCTCACTCAACCTTGGGTACAGTAGGGGCGAGGAACCATACGAGCAGTACTTC	CASSLNLGYSRGEEPYEQYF
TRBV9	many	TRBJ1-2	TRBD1	TGTGCCAGCAGCGCGACAGGGAACTATGGCTACACCTTC	CASSATGNYGYTF
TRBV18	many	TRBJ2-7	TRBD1	TGTGCCAGTCGTCAGACAGGGGGTGCGGAGCAGTACTTC	CASRQTGGAEQYF
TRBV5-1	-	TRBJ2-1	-	TGCGCCAGCAGCTTGGAGGCTGTACAGGGCAATGAGCAGTTCTTC	CASSLEAVQGNEQFF
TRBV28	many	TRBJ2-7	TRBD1	TGTGCCAGCAGACCCGGGACAGGGGGCCGCGAGCAGTACTTC	CASRPGTGGREQYF
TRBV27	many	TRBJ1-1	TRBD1	TGTGCCAGCAGCCGGACCCTCGGACAGGGGAACACTGAAGCTTTCTTT	CASSRTLGQGNTEAFF
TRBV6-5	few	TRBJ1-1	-	TGTGCCAGCAGTAGAGGGGGGAACACTGAAGCTTTCTTT	CASSRGGNTEAFF
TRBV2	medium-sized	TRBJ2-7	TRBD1	TGTGCGCAAGGGACAGCCACCTACGAGCAGTACTTC	CAQGTATYEQYF
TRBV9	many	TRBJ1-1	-	TGTGCCAGCAGCCCCGGCATAACAGGGAACACTGAAGCTTTCTTT	CASSPGITGNTEAFF
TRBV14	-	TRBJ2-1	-	TGTGCCAGCAGTCCCGGGAACCCCCTTTACAATGAGCAGTTCTTC	CASSPGNPLYNEQFF
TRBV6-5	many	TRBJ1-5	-	TGTGCCAGCAGCCTGACAGGATATCAGCCCCAGCATTTT	CASSLTGYQPQHF
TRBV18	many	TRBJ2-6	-	TGTGCCAGCTCACCTACAGTGGCTGGGGCCAACGTCCTGACTTTC	CASSPTVAGANVLTF
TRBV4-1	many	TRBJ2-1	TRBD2	TGCGCCAGCAGCCAAGATCCAGGCGGGGGGGCATGGAATGAGCAGTTCTTC	CASSQDPGGGAWNEQFF
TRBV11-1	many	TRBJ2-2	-	TGTGCCAGCAGCTTTTACGACAGAAACACCGGGGAGCTGTTTTTT	CASSFYDRNTGELFF
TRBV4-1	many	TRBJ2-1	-	TGCGCCAGCAGCCATCCAGGGTCTAGCTCCTACAATGAGCAGTTCTTC	CASSHPGSSSYNEQFF
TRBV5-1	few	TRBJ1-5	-	TGCGCCAGCAGCTTGGGGCAGGGAAGCAATCAGCCCCAGCATTTT	CASSLGQGSNQPQHF
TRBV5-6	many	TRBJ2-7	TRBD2	TGTGCCAGCAGGGATTGGGGGGGACCCTACGAGCAGTACTTC	CASRDWGGPYEQYF
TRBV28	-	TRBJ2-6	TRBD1	TGTGCCAGCGGACAGGGAGTTACCGGGGCCAACGTCCTGACTTTC	CASGQGVTGANVLTF
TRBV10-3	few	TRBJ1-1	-	TGTGCCATCAGTGAGTTTCGGGGGGCGAAAGGAAACACTGAAGCTTTCTTT	CAISEFRGAKGNTEAFF
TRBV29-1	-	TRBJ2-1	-	TGCAGCGTTGTTCCGACAGAAAACAATGAGCAGTTCTTC	CSVVPTENNEQFF
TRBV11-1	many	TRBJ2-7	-	TGTGCCAGCAGCTTTGAGGGAAGCTCCTACGAGCAGTACTTC	CASSFEGSSYEQYF
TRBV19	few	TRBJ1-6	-	TGTGCCAGTAATGAACAGGGAACTTCACCCCTCCACTTT	CASNEQGTSPLHF
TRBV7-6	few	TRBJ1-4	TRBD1	TGTGCCAGCAGCTCGTGGGACAGGAAGGAGTGGTCTAATGAAAAACTGTTTTTT	CASSSWDRKEWSNEKLFF
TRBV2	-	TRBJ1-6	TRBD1	TGTGCCAGCAGTCGGGACAGGAATTCACCCCTCCACTTT	CASSRDRNSPLHF
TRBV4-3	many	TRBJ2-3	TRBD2	TGCGCCAGCAGCCAAGACCCAGCGGGGGCAACCTTGGTTAGCACAGATACGCAGTATTTT	CASSQDPAGATLVSTDTQYF
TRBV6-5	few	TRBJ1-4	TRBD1	TGTGCCAGCAGCTGGGACAGCTCTAATGAAAAACTGTTTTTT	CASSWDSSNEKLFF
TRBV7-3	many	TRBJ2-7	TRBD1	TGTGCCAGCAGCCACGCCCGGGACAGGGGAGTTTGGGAGCAGTACTTC	CASSHARDRGVWEQYF
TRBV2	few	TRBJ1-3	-	TGTGCCAGCAGTGATCAGCTTACGTTTTGGAGCAGGGGTACTGGAAACACCATATATTTT	CASSDQLTFWSRGTGNTIYF